These 16 T cell receptor beta chains share one sample of origin, sequenced in a study of T-cell reconstitution after alpha-beta-depleted transplantation in children. A TCRbeta library incorporating unique molecular identifiers was prepared. TCRdb ran MiXCR on the PCR reads and lists one entry per CDR3 protein. The sample shows a few hundred thousand distinct CDR3 sequences, 10% to 15% of them seen only once. Sequences were derived from PBMCs, mostly from graft donor cells, sampled 360 days after TCRalphabeta/CD19-depleted stem cell transplant. These receptors all stem from a male patient under 18 who had a stem cell transplant for acute myeloid leukemia, so the T cells may come from the graft donor.

The V gene is TRBV29-1, the J gene TRBJ2-7; TRBD2 matches 9 bases. V shed 5 bases and J 4 bases; nucleotides not matched to a gene: 6. Per germline, CDR1 SQVTM and CDR2 ANQGSEA. The length of the CDR3 is 13 residues. The CDR3 nucleotides are TGCAGCGTTCGGGTCCTAGCGGGGTACGAGCAGTACTTC. Protein: CSVRVLAGYEQYF.

This clonotype was seen more than once but under ten times. The V and J genes are TRBV3-1 and TRBJ2-2; the D is unclear. CDR1 and CDR2 from the germline V gene are LGHDT and YNNKEL (reference sequence). The V end lost 1 base, the J end lost 3 bases, and 12 bases lay between the germline ends. The CDR3 contains 16 residues. This CDR3 is CASSQADRGDTGELFF. The CDR3 DNA reads as TGTGCCAGCAGCCAAGCAGATCGTGGAGACACCGGGGAGCTGTTTTTT.

The genes are TRBV7-6 and TRBJ2-2; a weak D match, TRBD2 (5 bases). Looked up from germline, CDR1 is SGHVS and CDR2 is FNYEAQ. Trimming stripped 9 bases from V and 4 bases from J, with 21 bases between. The CDR3 has 16 residues. CDR3 protein: CASNLAARAGTGELFF. DNA of the CDR3: TGTGCCAGTAACCTCGCGGCGAGGGCGGGCACCGGGGAGCTGTTTTTT.

The chain carries TRBV29-1 and TRBJ1-1; TRBD1 agrees at 7 bases. Germline CDR1 reads SQVTM; CDR2 reads ANQGSEA. The J segment lost 2 bases and the V segment lost 4 bases, leaving 7 bases of the junction unmatched. The CDR3 has 14 residues. This CDR3 is CSVGSTGINTEAFF. CDR3 coding DNA: TGCAGCGTTGGTTCGACAGGGATAAACACTGAAGCTTTCTTT.

This clonotype was observed a few times. The chain couples TRBV14 to TRBJ2-1; maybe TRBD2 (5 bases). Germline V lookup: CDR1 SGHDN, CDR2 FVKESK. The V end was cut by 1 base, the J end by 10 bases, with 14 bases between. This CDR3 comprises 14 residues. CDR3 amino acids: CASSQASFSLEQFF. The CDR3 nucleotides read TGTGCCAGCAGCCAAGCTAGCTTCTCTTTGGAGCAGTTCTTC. The full variable domain, completed using reference TRBV14 and TRBJ2-1, is EAGVTQFPSHSVIEKGQTVTLRCDPISGHDNLYWYRRVMGKEIKFLLHFVKESKQDESGMPNNRFLAERTGGTYSTLKVQPAELEDSGVYFCASSQASFSLEQFFGPGTRLTVL.

This clonotype was detected ten times or more. This chain links TRBV29-1 with TRBJ2-5, with 9 nucleotides matching TRBD1. This CDR3 has 14 amino acids. The germline V gene encodes CDR1 SQVTM and CDR2 ANQGSEA. Trimming removed 6 bases from V and 4 bases from J; junction bases left unmatched: 9. CDR3 loop: CSVGVGTGRETQYF. The CDR3 DNA sequence: TGCAGCGTGGGGGTCGGGACAGGGCGAGAGACCCAGTACTTC.

This sequence joins TRBV14 and TRBJ2-7, with 7 bases aligning to TRBD1. CDR1 is SGHDN, CDR2 FVKESK, per germline. V gave up 4 bases and J gave up 3 bases; unmatched junction bases: 3. CDR3 size: 13 residues. CDR3 amino acids: CASSPRGIYEQYF. DNA for the CDR3: TGTGCCAGCAGCCCCAGGGGGATCTACGAGCAGTACTTC.

Only a few counts were recorded for this clonotype. The J gene is TRBJ2-7, the V gene TRBV20-1; 7 nucleotides agree with TRBD2. CDR1 and CDR2 from the germline V gene are DFQATT and SNEGSKA (reference sequence). The CDR3 runs to 12 residues. Trimming at V came to 6 bases and at J to 0 bases, leaving 2 bases not matched to a gene. The CDR3 loop is CSAQRDSYEQYF. Written as DNA, the CDR3 is TGCAGTGCACAGCGGGACTCCTACGAGCAGTACTTC.

This clonotype was seen repeatedly, ten times or more. The V and J genes are TRBV24-1 and TRBJ2-7, with 9 positions matching TRBD2. Germline values: CDR1 KGHDR, CDR2 SFDVKD. V trimming: 0 bases; J trimming: 5 bases; junction bases outside the gene matches: 10. The CDR3 runs to 17 residues. This chain's CDR3 is CATSDLRNSGRQDEQYF. CDR3 DNA: TGTGCCACCAGTGATTTGCGAAATAGCGGGAGACAGGACGAGCAGTACTTC.

Details on this clonotype: With a much larger clone just one base away, this may be a read error. Lacking the conserved final phenylalanine or tryptophan, this CDR3 likely reflects a read error. V gene TRBV5-1 combines with J gene TRBJ2-5; D is undetermined. Trimming pared 0 bases from V and 0 bases from J, leaving 6 bases between. The CDR3 extends over 14 amino acids. In germline, CDR1 is SGHRS, CDR2 YFSETQ. The CDR3 is CASSLDGYQETQYY. As DNA, the CDR3 is TGCGCCAGCAGCTTGGATGGGTACCAAGAGACCCAGTACTAC.

The gene calls are TRBV7-2 and TRBJ1-6; 8 bases agree with TRBD1. Germline assignment: CDR1 SGHTA and CDR2 FQGNSA. The ends lost 4 bases at V and 6 bases at J; junction bases unmatched: 11. CDR3 length: 17 residues. In DNA form, the CDR3 reads TGTGCCAGCAGCTGGACGCAGGGGGCATTGGGTAATTCACCCCTCCACTTT. The encoded protein is CASSWTQGALGNSPLHF.

This clonotype was recorded a few times. The chain joins TRBV29-1 to TRBJ2-1; 11 nucleotides align to TRBD2. V trimming: 7 bases; J trimming: 9 bases; junction bases outside the gene matches: 11. The CDR3 has 14 amino acids. Germline CDR1 SQVTM, CDR2 ANQGSEA. CDR3 bases: TGCAGCGCCCCCTCGACTAGCGGGGCTGGTGAGCAGTTCTTC. This encodes CSAPSTSGAGEQFF.

This clonotype was observed a few times. The chain is built from TRBV28 and TRBJ2-1; 8 bases fit TRBD2. The CDR3 sequence is 16 residues long. Looked up from germline, CDR1 is MDHEN and CDR2 is SYDVKM. V shed 8 bases, J shed 0 bases, and the junction held 9 bases outside the gene matches. The CDR3 DNA is TGTGCCAGCGCAATTAGCGGGGCTAGCTCCTACAATGAGCAGTTCTTC. It codes for CASAISGASSYNEQFF.

This sequence joins TRBV27 and TRBJ1-1; tentatively, D is TRBD1 (6 bases). CDR3 length: 12 amino acids. V was clipped by 5 bases and J by 6 bases, with 10 bases between them. Germline V CDR1 and CDR2: MNHEY, SMNVEV (reference sequence). The CDR3 DNA reads as TGTGCCAGCAGTCCTCAGGGGCCTGAAGCTTTCTTT. This gives the protein CASSPQGPEAFF.

This clonotype was counted many times. The chain couples TRBV30 to TRBJ2-1, with TRBD2 matching 13 bases. Germline V CDR1 and CDR2: GTSNPN, SVGIG (reference sequence). The CDR3 length is 14 residues. The trim removed 3 bases at V and 7 bases at J, leaving 3 bases unmatched. The chain's CDR3 is CAWRGTSGINEQFF. For the CDR3, the DNA is TGTGCCTGGAGAGGGACTAGCGGGATTAATGAGCAGTTCTTC.

This clonotype was seen ten or more times. The CDR3 protein is CASSLDRIGGSYNEQFF. CDR3 sequence (DNA): TGTGCCAGCAGTTTGGATAGGATAGGGGGTTCCTACAATGAGCAGTTCTTC. The rearrangement links TRBV12-3 or TRBV12-4 to TRBJ2-1; TRBD1 might be the D (6 bases). V lost 3 bases, J lost 1 base, and 16 bases lay in between. CDR3 length equals 17 residues.